The 7 T cell receptor beta chains below were found in one sample sequenced in a study of vaccination and CD4 T cells after COVID-19. Sequencing of DNA taken from cultured CD4+ T cells relied on the Oncomine TCR Beta short-read assay. TCRdb processed the PCR reads anew with MiXCR; each CDR3 protein has one entry. In the table there are more than 20,000 distinct CDR3 sequences, 42% of which are singletons. What these receptors recognize is not known. Time point defined: late sampling 161 to 241 days after vaccination in a few convalescent patients. Indicated treatment: roughly 10-day PBMC culture with coronavirus spike peptide pools or control peptides (ViraFEST assay). Specimen: CD4+ T cells from blood, cultured in vitro, collected about 7 months after SARS-CoV-2 vaccination. Receptors originate from a human donor who had recovered from COVID-19.

The DNA for the CDR3 is TGTGCCACCAGTGACCCTACTAGCGGGAGGGGAATGAACAATGAGCAGTTCTTC. Protein: CATSDPTSGRGMNNEQFF. The J gene is TRBJ2-1, the V gene TRBV24-1; TRBD2 agrees at 13 bases. Per the germline V gene, CDR1 is KGHDR and CDR2 is SFDVKD. The length of the CDR3 is 18 residues. Trimming took 4 bases from V and 5 from J; bases not matched to a gene: 10.

This clonotype was observed a few times. The chain combines TRBV19 with TRBJ2-5; D may match TRBD1 or TRBD2 (5 bases each). Germline V gene sequence: CDR1 LNHDA, CDR2 SQIVND (reference sequence). Trimming took 6 bases from V and 4 from J, leaving 15 bases between them. The length of the CDR3 is 14 residues. In DNA, the CDR3 is TGTGCCAGTAGCCCGGGGCCGCCCCCAGAGACCCAGTACTTC. Translation gives CASSPGPPPETQYF. Variable domain in full (rest from reference TRBV19 and TRBJ2-5): DGGITQSPKYLFRKEGQNVTLSCEQNLNHDAMYWYRQDPGQGLRLIYYSQIVNDFQKGDIAEGYSVSREKKESFPLTVTSAQKNPTAFYLCASSPGPPPETQYFGPGTRLLVL.

The chain joins TRBV6-1 to TRBJ1-5; D unclear. The germline V gene has CDR1 MNHNS and CDR2 SASEGT. The CDR3 is 13 amino acids. Trimming removed 6 bases from V and 5 bases from J, with 11 bases in between. CDR3 in amino acids: CASRGGNYQPQHF. The CDR3 DNA is TGTGCCAGCAGGGGAGGGAACTATCAGCCCCAGCATTTT.

The genes are TRBV24-1 and TRBJ2-3, with D perhaps TRBD2 (6 bases). Germline-derived CDR1 and CDR2 are KGHDR and SFDVKD. The length of the CDR3 is 14 residues. The V and J ends lost 5 bases and 0 bases respectively, with 8 bases between them. The CDR3 DNA reads TGTGCCACCAGTGGGAGGGCCAGCACAGATACGCAGTATTTT. Protein product: CATSGRASTDTQYF.

The rearrangement joins TRBV4-2 to TRBJ2-5; 7 nucleotides match TRBD2. Germline CDR1 LGHNA, CDR2 YNFKEQ. Losses at the gene ends were 0 bases for V and 4 bases for J; bases not matched to a gene: 5. The CDR3 consists of 15 residues. The CDR3 sequence is CASSQEQLARETQYF. In DNA form, the CDR3 reads TGTGCCAGCAGCCAAGAGCAACTAGCGAGAGAGACCCAGTACTTC.

This clonotype was detected only a few times. The genes are TRBV20-1 and TRBJ2-5, with a tentative D call TRBD2 (5 bases). Germline CDR1 reads DFQATT; CDR2 reads SNEGSKA (reference sequence). This CDR3 is built from 13 residues. V lost 2 bases and J 5 bases, leaving 12 bases between the germline ends. DNA for the CDR3: TGCAGTGCTAGACGAGGGAGTGTTGAGACCCAGTACTTC. Translating gives CSARRGSVETQYF.

This rearrangement joins TRBV24-1 to TRBJ2-1, with a tentative D call TRBD2 (6 bases). V was shortened by 6 bases and J by 3 bases, with 14 bases between the two germline ends. Germline V CDR1 and CDR2: KGHDR, SFDVKD. The CDR3 extends over 15 amino acids. This chain's CDR3 is CATSPLGGDYNEQFF. The DNA for the CDR3 is TGTGCCACCAGTCCCCTTGGCGGGGACTACAATGAGCAGTTCTTC.